The present T cell receptor beta chain was sequenced within a study of blood T cell repertoires in COVID-19. Across the whole study: Donors in the United States, Italy and Spain gave samples during acute or convalescent COVID-19. From T cells, B-cell-depleted T cells, or PBMCs came the material, which was cDNA or gDNA.

Data came from immunoSEQ multiplex PCR; TCRdb stores just in-frame clones and leaves some out. The sample includes about 16,000 clones, just under 90% of them seen just once. CDR1 is MGHRA and CDR2 is YSYEKL in the germline V gene. The germline V and J ends were trimmed by 1 base and 3 bases, with 10 bases remaining between them. The CDR3 spans 14 residues. Specimen: peripheral blood. The source of this sequence is a human donor in a cohort sampled during active COVID-19. V and J are TRBV4-1 and TRBJ2-7; possible D gene TRBD1, 5 bases. The CDR3 loop reads CASSQARGGYEQYF. CDR3 coding DNA: TGCGCCAGCAGCCAAGCTAGGGGTGGCTACGAGCAGTACTTC.